What follows is one TCR beta chain and its context. The antigen is not known. The data stem from a study of cytomegalovirus exposure and HLA in healthy donors. Study observations and caveats: According to the study, some 160 TCR beta chains were cytomegalovirus-associated. The classifier reportedly diagnosed cytomegalovirus status with high specificity and sensitivity. Clonal expansion, a later analysis showed, was greater in HLA-associated TCR beta chains than in equally common others.

Per germline, CDR1 GTSNPN and CDR2 SVGIG (reference sequence). The CDR3 is 18 amino acids. V gave up 3 bases and J gave up 4 bases, with 27 bases separating them. PCR used 60 Vbeta primers and 13 Jbeta primers. Using immunoSEQ multiplex PCR, the repertoire was profiled, and TCRdb retains in-frame clones only, with some absent. Among approximately 190,000 clones listed, roughly 90% were seen once. The rearrangement uses TRBV30 and TRBJ1-2; D gene ambiguous. What was sequenced was PBMCs. The sequence was collected from a boy aged 2 to 9 in good health and CMV-seronegative. The CDR3: CAWSAGGETQLLLYGYTF. CDR3 bases: TGTGCCTGGAGCGCGGGCGGGGAAACACAACTCCTCCTCTATGGCTACACCTTC.